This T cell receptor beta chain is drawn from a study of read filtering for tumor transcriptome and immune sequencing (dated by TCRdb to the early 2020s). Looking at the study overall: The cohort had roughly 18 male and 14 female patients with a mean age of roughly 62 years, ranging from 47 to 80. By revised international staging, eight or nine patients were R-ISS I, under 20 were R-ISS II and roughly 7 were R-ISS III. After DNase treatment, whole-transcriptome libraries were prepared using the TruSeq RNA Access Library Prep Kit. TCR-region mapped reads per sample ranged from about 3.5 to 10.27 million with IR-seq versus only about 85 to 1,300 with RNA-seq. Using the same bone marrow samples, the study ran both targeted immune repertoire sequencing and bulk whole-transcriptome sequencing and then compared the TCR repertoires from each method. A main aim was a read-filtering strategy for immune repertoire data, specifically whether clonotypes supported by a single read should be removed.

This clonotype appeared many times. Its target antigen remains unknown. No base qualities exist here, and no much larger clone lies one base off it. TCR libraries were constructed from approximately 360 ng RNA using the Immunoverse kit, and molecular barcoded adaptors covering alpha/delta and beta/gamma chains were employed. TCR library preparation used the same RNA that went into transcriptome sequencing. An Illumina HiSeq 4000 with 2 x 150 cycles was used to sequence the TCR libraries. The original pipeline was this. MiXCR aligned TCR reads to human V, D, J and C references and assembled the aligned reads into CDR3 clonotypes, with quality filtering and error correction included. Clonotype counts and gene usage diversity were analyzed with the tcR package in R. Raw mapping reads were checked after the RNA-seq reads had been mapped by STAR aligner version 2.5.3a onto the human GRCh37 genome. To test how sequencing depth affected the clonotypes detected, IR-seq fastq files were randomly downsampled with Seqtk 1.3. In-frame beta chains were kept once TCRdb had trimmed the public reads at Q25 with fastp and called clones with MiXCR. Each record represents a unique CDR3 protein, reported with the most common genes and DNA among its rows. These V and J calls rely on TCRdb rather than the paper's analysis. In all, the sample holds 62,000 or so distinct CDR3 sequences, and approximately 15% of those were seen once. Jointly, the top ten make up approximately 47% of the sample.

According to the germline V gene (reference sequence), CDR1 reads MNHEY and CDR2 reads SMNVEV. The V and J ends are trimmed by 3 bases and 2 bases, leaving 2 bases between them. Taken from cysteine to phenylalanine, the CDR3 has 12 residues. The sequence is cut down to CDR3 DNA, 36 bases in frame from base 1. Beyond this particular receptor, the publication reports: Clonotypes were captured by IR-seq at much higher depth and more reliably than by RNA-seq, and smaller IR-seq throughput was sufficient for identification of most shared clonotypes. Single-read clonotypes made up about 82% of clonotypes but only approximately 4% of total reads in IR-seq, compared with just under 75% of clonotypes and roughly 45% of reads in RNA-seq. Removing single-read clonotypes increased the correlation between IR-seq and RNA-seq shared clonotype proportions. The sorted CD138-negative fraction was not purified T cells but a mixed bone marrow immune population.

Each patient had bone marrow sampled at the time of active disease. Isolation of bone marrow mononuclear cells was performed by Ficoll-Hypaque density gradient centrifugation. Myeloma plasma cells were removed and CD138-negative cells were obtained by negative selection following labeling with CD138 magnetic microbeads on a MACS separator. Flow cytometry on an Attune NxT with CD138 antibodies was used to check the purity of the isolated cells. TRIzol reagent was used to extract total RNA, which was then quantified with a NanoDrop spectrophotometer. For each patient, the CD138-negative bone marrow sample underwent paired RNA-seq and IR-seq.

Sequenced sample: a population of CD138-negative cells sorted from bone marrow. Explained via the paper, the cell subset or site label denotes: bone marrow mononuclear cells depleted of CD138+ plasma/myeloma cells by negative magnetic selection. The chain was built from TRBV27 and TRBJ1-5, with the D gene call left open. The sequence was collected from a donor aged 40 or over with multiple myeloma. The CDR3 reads CASSFRNQPQHF. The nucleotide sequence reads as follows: TGTGCCAGCAGTTTCCGCAATCAGCCCCAGCATTTT.